One and the same sample provided the 24 T cell receptor beta chains below, sequenced in a study of blood T cell repertoires in COVID-19. The repertoire was sequenced with immunoSEQ multiplex PCR; TCRdb's copy has only in-frame clones and lacks some. This table holds about 150,000 clones, 70% to 90% found once. The material sequenced was peripheral blood. The receptor set was obtained from a man aged 45 to 65 who had recovered from COVID-19.

The J gene is TRBJ2-7, the V gene TRBV11-2; TRBD1 agrees at 7 bases. V shed 5 bases and J 2 bases; nucleotides not matched to a gene: 12. Germline V gives CDR1 SGHAT, CDR2 FQNNGV. The CDR3 runs to 16 residues. CDR3 sequence (DNA): TGTGCCAGCAGCCTCCCCGGGATTGGGACAGCCTACGAGCAGTACTTC. Its translation is CASSLPGIGTAYEQYF.

This clone was counted only a few times. This chain connects TRBV18 to TRBJ2-2; D ambiguous. Per germline, CDR1 KGHSH and CDR2 LQKENI. V lost 3 bases, J lost 0 bases, and 8 bases lay in between. The CDR3 extends over 15 amino acids. The CDR3 sequence: CASSPVTANTGELFF. CDR3 DNA sequence: TGTGCCAGCTCACCTGTAACAGCGAACACCGGGGAGCTGTTTTTT.

The genes are TRBV28 and TRBJ2-7, with 14 bases identical to TRBD2. CDR1 and CDR2 (germline): MDHEN, SYDVKM. The CDR3 is made up of 16 amino acids. The CDR3 DNA is TGTGCAACTCGAACCGGGGGACTAGCGGGGGTCTACGAGCAGTACTTC. As protein: CATRTGGLAGVYEQYF.

This chain connects TRBV28 to TRBJ1-2; tentative D call: TRBD1 (6 bases). Germline V lookup: CDR1 MDHEN, CDR2 SYDVKM. The CDR3 totals 15 residues. Trimming took 2 bases from V and 6 from J, leaving 16 bases between them. CDR3 DNA: TGTGCCAGCAGTTTACGGGGGGCCCCGAGACATGGCTACACCTTC. This gives the protein CASSLRGAPRHGYTF.

V gene TRBV6-1 combines with J gene TRBJ2-7, with D tentatively TRBD2 (6 bases). V dropped 1 base and J dropped 0 bases, with 10 bases sitting between them. The CDR3 spans 15 residues. In germline, CDR1 is MNHNS, CDR2 SASEGT. CDR3 in amino acids: CASSEDVSGSYEQYF. The DNA for the CDR3 is TGTGCCAGCAGTGAAGATGTTAGCGGCTCCTACGAGCAGTACTTC.

The chain has TRBV18 and TRBJ2-3, with TRBD2 matching 9 bases. V shed 6 bases and J 2 bases; nucleotides not matched to a gene: 9. This CDR3 comprises 16 residues. Germline V CDR1 and CDR2: KGHSH, LQKENI. DNA of the CDR3: TGTGCCAGCTCTCGTAGCGGGGGCCGACTCACAGATACGCAGTATTTT. Translation: CASSRSGGRLTDTQYF.

The chain combines TRBV14 with TRBJ2-6; 7 positions agree with TRBD2. CDR1 and CDR2 from the germline V gene are SGHDN and FVKESK. This CDR3 has 16 residues. J was trimmed by 0 bases and V by 4 bases; bases with no gene match: 3. The CDR3 sequence is CASSRIAGSGANVLTF. CDR3 coding DNA: TGTGCCAGCAGCCGAATAGCGGGCTCTGGGGCCAACGTCCTGACTTTC.

The chain links TRBV6-4 to TRBJ2-2; maybe TRBD1 (5 bases). Germline V lookup: CDR1 MRHNA, CDR2 SNTAGT. This CDR3 is 13 amino acids long. Trimming took off 6 bases at V and 2 bases at J, with 7 bases between the two ends. The CDR3 loop reads CASRQDNTGELFF. The CDR3 nucleotides are TGTGCCAGCAGACAGGATAACACCGGGGAGCTGTTTTTT.

V is TRBV5-1 and J is TRBJ2-6; a weak D match, TRBD1 (6 bases). V gave up 7 bases and J gave up 3 bases, with 23 bases separating them. The CDR3 length is 18 residues. Germline V gene sequence: CDR1 SGHRS, CDR2 YFSETQ. The DNA of the CDR3 is TGCGCCAGCCGAGGCTCCAGGGGTTTGAGGAGTGGGGCCAACGTCCTGACTTTC. It yields the protein CASRGSRGLRSGANVLTF.

The chain couples TRBV5-1 to TRBJ2-1; TRBD2 is a possible D gene (5 bases). From germline, CDR1 is SGHRS and CDR2 YFSETQ. V was cut by 2 bases and J by 5 bases, with 14 bases left in between. The CDR3 covers 15 residues. The CDR3 nucleotides read TGCGCCAGCAGCTTAGCGGAACCCACTAACAATGAGCAGTTCTTC. Translation gives CASSLAEPTNNEQFF. The entire variable domain, with the rest obtained from reference TRBV5-1 and TRBJ2-1, is as follows: KAGVTQTPRYLIKTRGQQVTLSCSPISGHRSVSWYQQTPGQGLQFLFEYFSETQRNKGNFPGRFSGRQFSNSRSEMNVSTLELGDSALYLCASSLAEPTNNEQFFGPGTRLTVL.

This chain joins TRBV20-1 and TRBJ2-1, with D possibly matching TRBD1 (5 bases). The CDR3 is 12 residues long. Germline V gene data show CDR1 as DFQATT and CDR2 as SNEGSKA (reference sequence). V was trimmed by 3 bases and J by 7 bases, leaving 10 bases between them. As DNA, the CDR3 is TGCAGTGCTAGTCCCCAGGGAAATGAGCAGTTCTTC. This gives the protein CSASPQGNEQFF.

The chain uses TRBV6-1 and TRBJ2-5; 8 positions match TRBD2. The germline gives CDR1 MNHNS, CDR2 SASEGT. This CDR3 region has 16 residues. V dropped 3 bases and J dropped 5; count of bases not matched to a gene: 11. DNA for the CDR3: TGTGCCAGCAGTGATCCTAGAGGACGGGAGGGGGAGACCCAGTACTTC. It yields the protein CASSDPRGREGETQYF.

This chain uses TRBV14 with TRBJ2-5; a possible D gene is TRBD1 (5 bases). Germline V CDR1 and CDR2: SGHDN, FVKESK. The CDR3 loop spans 13 amino acids. The V end was cut by 1 base, the J end by 5 bases, with 8 bases between. As DNA, the CDR3 is TGTGCCAGCAGCCAAGTACCAGGGGAGACCCAGTACTTC. Translated: CASSQVPGETQYF.

CDR3 sequence: CSVQGLWGYTF. The CDR3 DNA follows: TGCAGCGTTCAGGGGTTATGGGGCTACACCTTC. V is TRBV29-1 and J is TRBJ1-2, with D perhaps TRBD1 (6 bases). CDR3 length: 11 amino acids. Between the trimmed V and J ends, which lost 5 bases and 8 bases, there was a span of 12 bases. The germline V gene has CDR1 SQVTM and CDR2 ANQGSEA.

CDR3 amino acids: CASSSPGLAVVSSYNEQFF. For the CDR3, the DNA is TGTGCCAGCAGTTCGCCGGGACTAGCGGTTGTTAGCTCCTACAATGAGCAGTTCTTC. The genes are TRBV27 and TRBJ2-1; TRBD2 aligns across 11 bases. The J segment lost 0 bases and the V segment lost 4 bases, leaving 11 bases of the junction unmatched. The CDR3 runs to 19 residues. The V gene's germline CDR1 is MNHEY and CDR2 SMNVEV (reference sequence).

The chain employs TRBV19 and TRBJ1-1; D ambiguous. V gave up 1 base and J gave up 0 bases, with 3 bases separating them. Germline V gives CDR1 LNHDA, CDR2 SQIVND (reference sequence). This CDR3 region has 13 residues. The CDR3 reads CASSIAVNTEAFF. The CDR3 DNA follows: TGTGCCAGTAGTATAGCGGTGAACACTGAAGCTTTCTTT. The full variable domain, in which reference TRBV19 and TRBJ1-1 provide the parts outside the CDR3, is DGGITQSPKYLFRKEGQNVTLSCEQNLNHDAMYWYRQDPGQGLRLIYYSQIVNDFQKGDIAEGYSVSREKKESFPLTVTSAQKNPTAFYLCASSIAVNTEAFFGQGTRLTVV.

V gene TRBV10-2 combines with J gene TRBJ1-2, with TRBD1 identical over 10 bases. V lost 3 bases and J lost 8; bases outside the gene matches: 6. The CDR3 is 14 residues long. Germline CDR1 is WSHSY and CDR2 is SAAADI. Written as DNA, the CDR3 is TGCGCCAGCAGTGAAAGGACAGGGGGGGAAGGCTACACCTTC. Residues: CASSERTGGEGYTF.

The V and J genes are TRBV5-1 and TRBJ1-4; 10 bases are a match to TRBD1. The CDR3 extends over 17 amino acids. Germline-derived CDR1 and CDR2 are SGHRS and YFSETQ. Trimming removed 4 bases from V and 4 bases from J; junction bases left unmatched: 10. CDR3 in amino acids: CASSPRTGGSVNEKLFF. The CDR3 DNA reads as TGCGCCAGCAGCCCCCGGACAGGGGGGTCCGTTAATGAAAAACTGTTTTTT.

This chain uses TRBV7-2 with TRBJ1-2; possible D gene TRBD1, 6 bases. The CDR3 has 13 amino acids. V gave up 3 bases and J gave up 6 bases, with 11 bases separating them. Looked up from germline, CDR1 is SGHTA and CDR2 is FQGNSA. CDR3 amino acids: CASSFGTSDGYTF. DNA of the CDR3: TGTGCCAGCAGCTTCGGGACATCGGATGGCTACACCTTC.

The chain combines TRBV6-5 with TRBJ2-1, with 9 bases identical to TRBD1. There are 13 residues in the CDR3. J lost 10 bases, V lost 0 bases, and 1 base had no gene match. Germline V gene sequence: CDR1 MNHEY, CDR2 SVGAGI. The CDR3 region has the DNA TGTGCCAGCAGTTACTCGGGGACAGGGGAGCAGTTCTTC. The encoded protein is CASSYSGTGEQFF.

The rearrangement uses TRBV30 and TRBJ1-5; 7 bases fit TRBD1. J gave up 3 bases and V 7 bases, and 6 bases lay outside the gene matches. CDR1 is GTSNPN, CDR2 SVGIG, per germline (reference sequence). CDR3 length equals 13 residues. As DNA, the CDR3 is TGTGCCTTGGCGACAGGGCCCAATCAGCCCCAGCATTTT. Translating it yields CALATGPNQPQHF.

The V call is TRBV7-2, the J call TRBJ1-1, with D possibly being TRBD1 (5 bases). CDR1 and CDR2 (germline): SGHTA, FQGNSA. The CDR3 totals 13 residues. V lost 5 bases, J lost 2 bases, and 9 bases lay in between. CDR3 loop: CASSVGHNTEAFF. CDR3 bases: TGTGCCAGCAGCGTCGGACATAACACTGAAGCTTTCTTT.

The rearrangement uses TRBV2 and TRBJ2-5; 7 nucleotides agree with TRBD2. From germline, CDR1 is SNHLY and CDR2 FYNNEI. CDR3 length equals 14 residues. V gave up 11 bases and J gave up 0 bases; unmatched junction bases: 9. This chain's CDR3 is CAGRLAMYQETQYF. In DNA, the CDR3 is TGTGCCGGGAGACTAGCCATGTACCAAGAGACCCAGTACTTC.

This clone occurred once. The rearrangement links TRBV27 to TRBJ2-3; TRBD2 agrees at 11 bases. The CDR3 sequence is 14 residues long. Germline V lookup: CDR1 MNHEY, CDR2 SMNVEV (reference sequence). Losses at the gene ends were 3 bases for V and 5 bases for J; bases not matched to a gene: 1. CDR3 sequence reads: CASSFGLAGDTQYF. CDR3 bases: TGTGCCAGCAGTTTTGGACTAGCGGGAGATACGCAGTATTTT.